These 16 T cell receptor beta chains came from one sample sequenced in a study of sequential checkpoint blockade in melanoma. Profiled with immunoSEQ multiplex PCR; TCRdb holds only in-frame clones, not every one. The table records fewer than 20,000 clones, 73% of them present only once. Treatment defined: randomized to nivolumab then ipilimumab (arm A) or the reverse (arm B). The source material was tumor tissue (inferred from file names), sampled from a patient given nivolumab and ipilimumab in sequence. All receptors derive from a human donor with melanoma.

V and J are TRBV5-1 and TRBJ1-1, with 8 bases that match TRBD1. CDR1 and CDR2 from the germline V gene are SGHRS and YFSETQ. The CDR3 sequence is 15 residues long. V shed 3 bases, J shed 5 bases, and the junction held 9 bases outside the gene matches. The CDR3 bases are TGCGCCAGCAGCTACCGGACAGGGAGTGGAACTGAAGCTTTCTTT. Protein sequence: CASSYRTGSGTEAFF.

The chain uses TRBV6-8 and TRBJ2-7; possible D gene TRBD1, 6 bases. Germline V gene sequence: CDR1 MNHGY, CDR2 SAAAGT. The CDR3 loop spans 12 amino acids. Trimming took off 5 bases at V and 3 bases at J, with 8 bases between the two ends. CDR3 DNA: TGTGCCAGCAGTGGACAGTACTACGAGCAGTACTTC. Translated: CASSGQYYEQYF.

The V gene is TRBV5-1, the J gene TRBJ1-4; D is perhaps TRBD1 (6 bases). Germline loops: CDR1 SGHRS, CDR2 YFSETQ. The CDR3 has 14 amino acids. Trimming left V 4 bases short and J 5 bases short, with 12 bases between. In nucleotides, the CDR3 is TGCGCCAGCAGCCCCCTGGACAGAAATGAAAAACTGTTTTTT. Its translation: CASSPLDRNEKLFF.

J is TRBJ1-1 and V is TRBV25-1; D not certain. The germline V gene encodes CDR1 MGHDK and CDR2 SYGVNS. The CDR3 contains 14 residues. V was trimmed by 8 bases and J by 1 base, leaving 14 bases between them. The CDR3 DNA reads TGTGCCAGCTCCAGTCGGGTCGGGAACACTGAAGCTTTCTTT. This encodes CASSSRVGNTEAFF.

This clone is medium-sized within its sample. As DNA, the CDR3 is TGTGCCAGCAGCCAAGTCCCGGGACAGGGGGACAATGAGCAGTTCTTC. It translates to CASSQVPGQGDNEQFF. The V gene is TRBV14, the J gene TRBJ2-1; 11 nucleotides line up with TRBD1. V dropped 1 base and J dropped 5; count of bases not matched to a gene: 4. CDR1 is SGHDN and CDR2 is FVKESK in the germline V gene. The CDR3 is 16 residues long.

V gene TRBV5-1 combines with J gene TRBJ2-5; perhaps TRBD1 as D (5 bases). The CDR3 is 17 amino acids. CDR1 and CDR2 from the germline V gene are SGHRS and YFSETQ. Trimming took 4 bases from V and 0 from J, leaving 19 bases between them. The CDR3 region has the DNA TGCGCCAGCAGCGGGGCTAATTCCCTGGACCACCAAGAGACCCAGTACTTC. It specifies CASSGANSLDHQETQYF.

This clone was seen a handful of times. This chain joins TRBV30 and TRBJ2-3; weak D call: TRBD1 (5 bases). Germline lookup yields CDR1 GTSNPN and CDR2 SVGIG (reference sequence). V was cut by 2 bases and J by 9 bases, with 9 bases left in between. The CDR3 loop spans 11 amino acids. This chain's CDR3 is CAWSWKGTQYF. The CDR3 DNA reads as TGTGCCTGGAGTTGGAAGGGGACGCAGTATTTT.

J is TRBJ1-3 and V is TRBV10-3; D gene ambiguous. The CDR3 is 14 amino acids. Per the germline V gene, CDR1 is ENHRY and CDR2 is SYGVKD. Trimming removed 11 bases at V and 0 bases at J, with 14 bases between. CDR3 residues: CAAGKSHSGNTIYF. CDR3 DNA sequence: TGTGCCGCCGGAAAGTCCCACTCTGGAAACACCATATATTTT.

The gene calls are TRBV1 and TRBJ1-5. TRBV1 is deemed a pseudogene. This CDR3 is built from 13 residues. CDR3 amino acids: CASSQGWNQPQHF. CDR3 DNA: TGCGCTAGCAGCCAGGGGTGGAATCAGCCCCAGCATTTT.

This clone appeared once. V gene TRBV6-1 combines with J gene TRBJ1-1; possibly TRBD1 for D (5 bases). Between the trimmed V and J ends, which lost 0 bases and 4 bases, there was a span of 9 bases. CDR3 length: 14 amino acids. Per the germline V gene, CDR1 is MNHNS and CDR2 is SASEGT. CDR3: CASSEAAQVTEAFF. Written as DNA, the CDR3 is TGTGCCAGCAGTGAAGCCGCACAGGTCACTGAAGCTTTCTTT.

CDR3 sequence (DNA): TGTGCCAGCAGTTTACGGCTCTATGGCTACACCTTC. As protein: CASSLRLYGYTF. V gene TRBV22-1 combines with J gene TRBJ1-2. TRBV22-1 is annotated as a pseudogene. This CDR3 comprises 12 residues.

V is TRBV29-1 and J is TRBJ2-3; the D gene is possibly TRBD1 (6 bases). V was clipped by 3 bases and J by 7 bases, with 11 bases between them. CDR3 length: 12 residues. The germline V gene has CDR1 SQVTM and CDR2 ANQGSEA. The CDR3 here is CSVDGQPNTQYF. For the CDR3, the DNA is TGCAGCGTTGACGGACAGCCGAATACGCAGTATTTT.

This chain connects TRBV7-4 to TRBJ1-1; the D gene is possibly TRBD1 (6 bases). Germline V CDR1 and CDR2: SGHVT, SQSDAQ. V was shortened by 6 bases and J by 6 bases, with 14 bases between the two germline ends. CDR3 length: 13 residues. The CDR3 coding sequence is TGTGCCAGCAGTTTAACCGGACAGCCTGAAGCTTTCTTT. Its protein product is CASSLTGQPEAFF.

This clone has a handful of counts. The chain is built from TRBV28 and TRBJ2-7; TRBD2 matches 14 bases. Germline lookup yields CDR1 MDHEN and CDR2 SYDVKM. V lost 5 bases to trimming and J lost 3 bases; unmatched junction nucleotides: 0. This CDR3 comprises 14 residues. The CDR3 nucleotides read TGTGCCAGCAGTGGGACTAGCGGGAGCTACGAGCAGTACTTC. This sequence encodes CASSGTSGSYEQYF.

This clone has a handful of counts. CDR3 sequence: CASRTNGGTEAFF. In DNA, the CDR3 is TGTGCCAGCAGGACAAATGGAGGCACTGAAGCTTTCTTT. The gene calls are TRBV6-8 and TRBJ1-1; no definite D call. CDR1 MNHGY and CDR2 SAAAGT come from the germline V gene. Trimming cost V 6 bases and J 4 bases, with 12 bases left between them. The CDR3 sequence is 13 residues long.

In DNA form, the CDR3 reads TGTGCCAGCAGTTGGGGGACAGGGGTTCGTCTAGGGCAGTACTTC. It is translated as CASSWGTGVRLGQYF. This chain joins TRBV28 and TRBJ2-7, with 10 bases aligning to TRBD1. Germline-derived CDR1 and CDR2 are MDHEN and SYDVKM. CDR3 length: 15 residues. Trimming removed 4 bases from V and 9 bases from J; junction bases left unmatched: 12.